The clone carrying this T cell receptor beta chain has at least ten counts. TCRdb ran MiXCR on the 5' RACE reads and lists one entry per CDR3 protein. Of 150,000 to 200,000 distinct CDR3 sequences in the sample, 10% to 15% were seen once. These data originate in a study of CD8 T cells in ankylosing spondylitis. The CDR3 covers 14 residues. The germline V and J ends were trimmed by 0 bases and 6 bases, with 14 bases remaining between them. Germline CDR1 SQVTM, CDR2 ANQGSEA. Material: blood, either unsorted or a sorted T cell fraction (not recorded which). This clonotype was sampled from a female donor with ankylosing spondylitis or in good health (not recorded which). This rearrangement joins TRBV29-1 to TRBJ1-2; perhaps TRBD1 as D (5 bases). CDR3 nucleotide sequence: TGCAGCGTTGAAGAAGGGGTCGCAGGCCATGGCTACACCTTC. Translation: CSVEEGVAGHGYTF.